The 19 T cell receptor beta chains in this list originate from one sample, sequenced in a study of molecular identifiers for immune sequencing clone quantification. TCRdb processed the PCR reads anew with MiXCR; each CDR3 protein has one entry. The sample carries under 350,000 distinct CDR3 sequences, roughly a quarter recorded once. Sequencing was performed on naive CD8+ T cells from blood, with Jurkat cell RNA spiked in. The subset: FACS-sorted CD8+CD4-CCR7+CD45RA+ naive T cells. The receptors were sampled from a human donor in good health. Some libraries in this study had Jurkat cell RNA spiked in.

This clonotype was counted between two and nine times. The gene calls are TRBV27 and TRBJ1-5; D is undetermined. The V and J ends lost 5 bases and 5 bases respectively, with 13 bases between them. The CDR3 sequence is 14 residues long. Germline-derived CDR1 and CDR2 are MNHEY and SMNVEV (reference sequence). The CDR3 is CASSPLPEYQPQHF. The CDR3 nucleotides read TGTGCCAGCAGTCCTCTCCCCGAATATCAGCCCCAGCATTTT.

This clonotype was seen many times. V gene TRBV27 combines with J gene TRBJ2-7, with 9 bases that match TRBD1. The trim removed 5 bases at V and 2 bases at J, leaving 7 bases unmatched. CDR1 is MNHEY and CDR2 is SMNVEV in the germline V gene (reference sequence). The CDR3 is 15 residues long. CDR3 in amino acids: CASSRGGTGTYEQYF. CDR3 DNA: TGTGCCAGCAGTCGGGGAGGGACAGGGACCTACGAGCAGTACTTC.

This clonotype was detected many times. The chain recombines TRBV12-3 or TRBV12-4 with TRBJ2-3; 9 nucleotides align to TRBD2. The V gene end was trimmed by 8 bases and the J gene end by 3 bases; junction bases not matched to a gene: 6. The CDR3 consists of 14 residues. The CDR3 spells CASLPGLATDTQYF. CDR3 DNA sequence: TGTGCCAGCCTACCGGGACTAGCAACAGATACGCAGTATTTT.

Notes on this clonotype: A much larger clonotype is one base distant, so this may be a read error. The DNA for the CDR3 is TGTGCCAGCAGTCCCGAAACTAGCGTCAATCAGCCCCAGCATTTT. Amino acid sequence: CASSPETSVNQPQHF. The chain uses TRBV6-5 and TRBJ1-5; D uncertain. This CDR3 is 15 amino acids long. The V and J ends lost 5 bases and 3 bases respectively, with 14 bases between them. CDR1 MNHEY and CDR2 SVGAGI come from the germline V gene.

This clonotype came up a few times. The J gene is TRBJ2-5, the V gene TRBV12-3 or TRBV12-4, with 8 bases aligning to TRBD2. The CDR3 runs to 15 residues. V was clipped by 3 bases and J by 2 bases; unmatched bases: 5. The CDR3 here is CASSLELAVQETQYF. The CDR3 DNA reads TGTGCCAGCAGTTTGGAACTAGCGGTACAAGAGACCCAGTACTTC.

This clonotype was counted a few times. V and J are TRBV20-1 and TRBJ2-7; no reliable D call. This CDR3 comprises 12 residues. CDR1 DFQATT and CDR2 SNEGSKA come from the germline V gene (reference sequence). V lost 0 bases and J 6 bases, leaving 9 bases between the germline ends. The CDR3 DNA reads TGCAGTGCTAGAGACATCTCGGCCGAGCAGTACTTC. Protein: CSARDISAEQYF.

This clonotype was recorded a few times. The V call is TRBV3-1, the J call TRBJ1-2; D not certain. Trimming removed 4 bases from V and 4 bases from J, with 16 bases in between. There are 15 residues in the CDR3. Germline-derived CDR1 and CDR2 are LGHDT and YNNKEL (reference sequence). The CDR3 here is CASSLEAKRAYGYTF. The CDR3 DNA reads as TGTGCCAGCAGCCTGGAGGCTAAGCGCGCCTATGGCTACACCTTC.

This clonotype was recorded at least ten times. This chain uses TRBV12-3 or TRBV12-4 with TRBJ2-1, with 14 bases matching TRBD2. The CDR3 is 16 amino acids. J was trimmed by 9 bases and V by 5 bases; bases with no gene match: 9. The CDR3 DNA reads TGTGCCAGCAGTGATGGGACTAGCGGGAGTATTAGTGAGCAGTTCTTC. Protein sequence: CASSDGTSGSISEQFF.

Turning to this clonotype: This may be a read error, as it is one base from a much larger clone. J is TRBJ2-3 and V is TRBV7-9; 7 nucleotides line up with TRBD1. From germline, CDR1 is SEHNR and CDR2 FQNEAQ (reference sequence). V lost 5 bases and J lost 3; bases outside the gene matches: 8. This CDR3 has 15 residues. This chain's CDR3 is CASSIRKGATDTQYF. The CDR3, as DNA: TGTGCCAGCAGCATACGAAAGGGGGCGACAGATACGCAGTATTTT.

This clonotype was seen more than once but under ten times. One end of the junction is discordant with germline, which a read error may explain. This sequence joins TRBV6-6 and TRBJ2-1; D ambiguous. The CDR3 spans 12 residues. Per the germline V gene, CDR1 is MNHNY and CDR2 is SVGAGI (reference sequence). The DNA for the CDR3 is TGTGCCGGCAGCTACTCGGATAATGAGCAGTTCTTC. Its translation is CAGSYSDNEQFF.

The table lists this clonotype with many counts. The V call is TRBV4-3, the J call TRBJ2-3; possible D gene TRBD2, 6 bases. Trimming took 6 bases from V and 3 from J, leaving 16 bases between them. This CDR3 spans 15 amino acids. Germline V lookup: CDR1 LGHNA, CDR2 YSLEER. As DNA, the CDR3 is TGCGCCAGCAGTTACAATAGCGGAGGGACAGATACGCAGTATTTT. It encodes CASSYNSGGTDTQYF.

In this sample, this clonotype turned up many times. V and J are TRBV7-9 and TRBJ1-4; TRBD1 is a possible D gene (5 bases). Looked up from germline, CDR1 is SEHNR and CDR2 is FQNEAQ (reference sequence). CDR3 length equals 15 residues. V shed 1 base and J shed 4 bases, with 10 bases lying between them. This CDR3 is CASSLVGGDNEKLFF. The CDR3 region has the DNA TGTGCCAGCAGCTTAGTGGGGGGAGATAATGAAAAACTGTTTTTT.

This clonotype has at least ten counts. The J gene is TRBJ1-1, the V gene TRBV7-2, with D perhaps TRBD1 (5 bases). This CDR3 has 14 amino acids. Germline V CDR1 and CDR2: SGHTA, FQGNSA. V lost 6 bases to trimming and J lost 3 bases, with 14 bases between them. CDR3 region: CASRVMGRDTEAFF. CDR3 DNA sequence: TGTGCCAGCAGAGTGATGGGCAGGGACACTGAAGCTTTCTTT.

The chain combines TRBV10-3 with TRBJ1-5, with 7 bases aligning to TRBD1. The CDR3 is 15 residues long. Germline assignment: CDR1 ENHRY and CDR2 SYGVKD. V shed 10 bases and J 0 bases; nucleotides not matched to a gene: 9. This CDR3 reads CATRGVGYSNQPQHF. CDR3 DNA: TGTGCCACCAGGGGGGTAGGGTATAGCAATCAGCCCCAGCATTTT.

The genes are TRBV24-1 and TRBJ2-3; the D is unclear. V was pared by 3 bases and J by 1 base, with 7 bases between. The CDR3 runs to 14 residues. CDR1 and CDR2 from the germline V gene are KGHDR and SFDVKD. CDR3 DNA sequence: TGTGCCACCAGTGATCCAGGAGGCACAGATACGCAGTATTTT. This gives the protein CATSDPGGTDTQYF.

This clonotype was observed many times. The chain uses TRBV15 and TRBJ2-3, with TRBD1 as a possible D gene (6 bases). The germline V gene has CDR1 LNHNV and CDR2 YYDKDF (reference sequence). Trimming stripped 3 bases from V and 0 bases from J, with 13 bases between. The CDR3 has 16 residues. CDR3 loop: CATSSVDRFSTDTQYF. The CDR3 DNA reads as TGTGCCACCAGCAGTGTTGACAGGTTTAGCACAGATACGCAGTATTTT.

A note on this clonotype: A read error is possible here, since a much larger clone lies one base away. The genes are TRBV4-3 and TRBJ1-4, with D hard to call. The CDR3 is 16 residues long. The germline V gene has CDR1 LGHNA and CDR2 YSLEER. CDR3 nucleotide sequence: TGCGCCAGCAGCCAAGAGCCAACATCAACTAATGAAAAACTGATTTTT. Translating gives CASSQEPTSTNEKLIF.

The rearrangement links TRBV6-2 or TRBV6-3 to TRBJ2-3, with a tentative D call TRBD2 (5 bases). Trimming stripped 1 base from V and 3 bases from J, with 20 bases between. The germline V gene encodes CDR1 MNHEY and CDR2 SVGEGT. CDR3 size: 18 residues. The CDR3 DNA sequence: TGTGCCAGCAGTTACTTTCCAGGCACGAGTTGGGAGACAGATACGCAGTATTTT. Amino acid sequence: CASSYFPGTSWETDTQYF.

This chain joins TRBV19 and TRBJ2-1; no clear D gene. The germline V and J ends were trimmed by 6 bases and 2 bases, with 11 bases remaining between them. CDR3 length equals 14 residues. Germline V gives CDR1 LNHDA, CDR2 SQIVND (reference sequence). For the CDR3, the DNA is TGTGCCAGTAGCCCCCTCCCGACCTACAATGAGCAGTTCTTC. Translation: CASSPLPTYNEQFF. Supplemented by reference TRBV19 and TRBJ2-1, the full variable domain reads DGGITQSPKYLFRKEGQNVTLSCEQNLNHDAMYWYRQDPGQGLRLIYYSQIVNDFQKGDIAEGYSVSREKKESFPLTVTSAQKNPTAFYLCASSPLPTYNEQFFGPGTRLTVL.